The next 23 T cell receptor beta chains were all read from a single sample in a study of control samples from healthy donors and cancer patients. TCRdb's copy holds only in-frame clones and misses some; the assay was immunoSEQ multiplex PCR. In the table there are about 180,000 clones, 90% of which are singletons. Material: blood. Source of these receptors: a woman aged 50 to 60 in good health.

CDR3 nucleotides: TGCGCCAGCAGCTTGGGGGCGGGTCACAATGAGCAGTTCTTC. It translates to CASSLGAGHNEQFF. The genes are TRBV5-1 and TRBJ2-1, with a weak D call TRBD2 (5 bases). V lost 0 bases, J lost 5 bases, and 9 bases lay in between. Looked up from germline, CDR1 is SGHRS and CDR2 is YFSETQ. The CDR3 length is 14 residues. Supplemented by reference TRBV5-1 and TRBJ2-1, the full variable domain reads KAGVTQTPRYLIKTRGQQVTLSCSPISGHRSVSWYQQTPGQGLQFLFEYFSETQRNKGNFPGRFSGRQFSNSRSEMNVSTLELGDSALYLCASSLGAGHNEQFFGPGTRLTVL.

CDR3 region: CAWSVFRRAEAFF. The CDR3 DNA reads as TGTGCCTGGAGTGTGTTCCGAAGGGCTGAAGCTTTCTTT. V is TRBV30 and J is TRBJ1-1; D is undetermined. The CDR3 has 13 amino acids. Germline V gene lookup returns CDR1 GTSNPN and CDR2 SVGIG (reference sequence). The V and J ends lost 0 bases and 6 bases respectively, with 11 bases between them.

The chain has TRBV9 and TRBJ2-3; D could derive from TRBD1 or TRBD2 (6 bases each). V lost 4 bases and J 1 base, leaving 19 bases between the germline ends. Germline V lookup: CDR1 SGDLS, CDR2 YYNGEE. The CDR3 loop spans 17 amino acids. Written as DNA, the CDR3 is TGTGCCAGCAGCCCGTTTACGAGGGGGGTTGGCACAGATACGCAGTATTTT. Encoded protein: CASSPFTRGVGTDTQYF.

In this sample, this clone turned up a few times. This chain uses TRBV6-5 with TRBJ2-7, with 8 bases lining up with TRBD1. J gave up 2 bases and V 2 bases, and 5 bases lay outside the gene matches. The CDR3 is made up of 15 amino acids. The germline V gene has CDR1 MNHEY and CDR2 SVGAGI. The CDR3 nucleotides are TGTGCCAGCAGTTACGTCCAGGGGGCTCCCTACGAGCAGTACTTC. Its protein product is CASSYVQGAPYEQYF.

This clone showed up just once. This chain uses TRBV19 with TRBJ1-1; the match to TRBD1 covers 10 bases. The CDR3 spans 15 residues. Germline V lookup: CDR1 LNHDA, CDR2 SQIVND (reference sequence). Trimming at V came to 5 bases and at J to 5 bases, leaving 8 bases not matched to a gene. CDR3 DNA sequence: TGTGCCAGTAGTGACAGGGGGCGGGCGCGTACTGAAGCTTTCTTT. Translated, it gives CASSDRGRARTEAFF.

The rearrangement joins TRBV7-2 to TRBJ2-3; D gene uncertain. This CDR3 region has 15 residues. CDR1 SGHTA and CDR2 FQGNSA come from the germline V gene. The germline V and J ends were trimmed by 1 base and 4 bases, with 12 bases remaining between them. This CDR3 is CASSLDYSNADTQYF. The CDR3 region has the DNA TGTGCCAGCAGCTTAGACTACAGTAATGCAGATACGCAGTATTTT.

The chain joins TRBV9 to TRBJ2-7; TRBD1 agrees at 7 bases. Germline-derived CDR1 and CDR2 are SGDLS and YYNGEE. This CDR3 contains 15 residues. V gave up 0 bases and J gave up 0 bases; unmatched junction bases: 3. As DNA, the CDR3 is TGTGCCAGCAGCGTAGAAGGGGGCGCCTCCTACGAGCAGTACTTC. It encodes CASSVEGGASYEQYF.

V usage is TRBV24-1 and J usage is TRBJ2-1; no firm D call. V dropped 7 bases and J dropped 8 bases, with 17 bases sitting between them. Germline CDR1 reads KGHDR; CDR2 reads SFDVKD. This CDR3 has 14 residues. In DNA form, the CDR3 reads TGTGCCACCAGCGATCTCCGGGTTGGGCATGAGCAGTTCTTC. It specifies CATSDLRVGHEQFF.

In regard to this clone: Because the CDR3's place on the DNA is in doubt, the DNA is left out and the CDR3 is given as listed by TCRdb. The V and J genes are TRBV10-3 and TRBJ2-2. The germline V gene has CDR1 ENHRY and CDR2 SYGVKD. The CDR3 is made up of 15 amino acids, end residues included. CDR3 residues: CAISEPLRAGGELFF.

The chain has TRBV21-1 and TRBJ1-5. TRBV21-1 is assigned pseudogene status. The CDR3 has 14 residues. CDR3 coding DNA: TGTGCCAGCGGAAACATACATAGCAATCAGCCCCAGCATTTT. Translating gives CASGNIHSNQPQHF.

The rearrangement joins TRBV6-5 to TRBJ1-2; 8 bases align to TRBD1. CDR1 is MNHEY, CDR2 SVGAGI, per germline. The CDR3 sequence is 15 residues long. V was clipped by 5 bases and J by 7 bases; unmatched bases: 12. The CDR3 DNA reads TGTGCCAGCAGTATATCGACAGGGGACTATTTTGGCTACACCTTC. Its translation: CASSISTGDYFGYTF.

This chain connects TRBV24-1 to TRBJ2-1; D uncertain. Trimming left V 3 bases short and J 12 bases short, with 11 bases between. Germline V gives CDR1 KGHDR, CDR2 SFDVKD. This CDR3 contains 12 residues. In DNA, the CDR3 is TGTGCCACCAGTGATCCAAAGTTGGGGCAGTTCTTC. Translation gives CATSDPKLGQFF.

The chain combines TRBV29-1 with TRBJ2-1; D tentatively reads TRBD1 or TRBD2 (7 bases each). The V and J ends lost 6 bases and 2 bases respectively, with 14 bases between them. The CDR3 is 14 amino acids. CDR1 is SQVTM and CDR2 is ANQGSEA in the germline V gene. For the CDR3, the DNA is TGCAGCGTCCTCAGGGGGGGCGCCTACAATGAGCAGTTCTTC. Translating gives CSVLRGGAYNEQFF.

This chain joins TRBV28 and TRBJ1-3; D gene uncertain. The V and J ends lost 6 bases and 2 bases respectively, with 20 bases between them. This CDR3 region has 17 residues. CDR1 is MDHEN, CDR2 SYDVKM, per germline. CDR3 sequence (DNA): TGTGCCAGCAGCCCCCCCTTGCGGGGAGCGGCTGGAAACACCATATATTTT. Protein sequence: CASSPPLRGAAGNTIYF.

CDR3 nucleotide sequence: TGTGCCAGCAGCTCCGACTTGGGTACTGAAGCTTTCTTT. Encoded protein: CASSSDLGTEAFF. The chain links TRBV7-3 to TRBJ1-1; D unresolved. Germline assignment: CDR1 SGHTA and CDR2 FQGTGA. The CDR3 has 13 amino acids. V lost 4 bases to trimming and J lost 5 bases, with 11 bases between them.

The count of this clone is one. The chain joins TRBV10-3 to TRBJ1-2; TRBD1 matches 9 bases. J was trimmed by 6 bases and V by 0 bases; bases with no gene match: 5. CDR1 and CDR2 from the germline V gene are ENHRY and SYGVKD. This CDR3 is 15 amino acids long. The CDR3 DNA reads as TGTGCCATCAGTGAGTCAGGCGGGACAGGGCATGGCTACACCTTC. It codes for CAISESGGTGHGYTF.

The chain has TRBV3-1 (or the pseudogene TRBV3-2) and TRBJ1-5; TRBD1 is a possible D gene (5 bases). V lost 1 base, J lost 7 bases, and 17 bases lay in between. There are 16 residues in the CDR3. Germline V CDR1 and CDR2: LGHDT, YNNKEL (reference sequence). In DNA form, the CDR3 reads TGTGCCAGCAGCCAAGCTTATGGTAGGGGAAGGCAGCCCCAGCATTTT. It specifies CASSQAYGRGRQPQHF.

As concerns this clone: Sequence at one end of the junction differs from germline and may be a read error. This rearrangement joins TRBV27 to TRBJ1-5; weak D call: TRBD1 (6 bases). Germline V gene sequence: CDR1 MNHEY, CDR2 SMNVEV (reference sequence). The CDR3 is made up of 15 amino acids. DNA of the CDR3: TGTGCCAGTAGTTTATTCGGGAGGGGGAGGCAGCCCCAGCATTTT. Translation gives CASSLFGRGRQPQHF.

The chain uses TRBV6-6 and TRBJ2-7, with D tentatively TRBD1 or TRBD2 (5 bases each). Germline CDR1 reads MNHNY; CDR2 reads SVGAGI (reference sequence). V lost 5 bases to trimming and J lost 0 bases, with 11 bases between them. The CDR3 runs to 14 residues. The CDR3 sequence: CASSLSGSSYEQYF. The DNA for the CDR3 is TGTGCCAGCAGTCTCTCAGGGAGCTCCTACGAGCAGTACTTC.

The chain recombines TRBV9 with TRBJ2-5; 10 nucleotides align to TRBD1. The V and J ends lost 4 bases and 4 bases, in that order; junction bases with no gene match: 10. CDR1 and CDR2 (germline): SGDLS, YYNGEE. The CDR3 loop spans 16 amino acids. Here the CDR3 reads CASSQRDRGFSETQYF. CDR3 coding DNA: TGTGCCAGCAGCCAGCGGGACAGGGGATTTTCAGAGACCCAGTACTTC.

The CDR3 sequence: CASSLRHFSNQPQHF. In nucleotides, the CDR3 is TGTGCCAGCAGCCTCCGACACTTTAGCAATCAGCCCCAGCATTTT. The genes are TRBV28 and TRBJ1-5; no clear D. There are 15 residues in the CDR3. Germline CDR1 MDHEN, CDR2 SYDVKM. V dropped 6 bases and J dropped 0 bases, with 12 bases sitting between them.

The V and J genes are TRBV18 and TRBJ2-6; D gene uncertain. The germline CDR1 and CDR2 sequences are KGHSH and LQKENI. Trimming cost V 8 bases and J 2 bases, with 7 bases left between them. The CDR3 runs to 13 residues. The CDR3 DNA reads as TGTGCCAGCCAGAATGCTGGGGCCAACGTCCTGACTTTC. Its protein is CASQNAGANVLTF.

Here the CDR3 reads CASRARGAQGNQPQHF. The CDR3, as DNA: TGTGCCAGCAGGGCAAGGGGGGCGCAGGGCAATCAGCCCCAGCATTTT. This chain connects TRBV2 to TRBJ1-5; possible D gene TRBD1, 6 bases. Germline V gene lookup returns CDR1 SNHLY and CDR2 FYNNEI. Trimming took off 6 bases at V and 2 bases at J, with 17 bases between the two ends. The CDR3 runs 16 residues.